This paragraph covers one TCR beta chain sequence. Sequencing used immunoSEQ multiplex PCR; TCRdb keeps in-frame clones, though not all of them. The sample yields over 65,000 clones, 90% to 95% seen once. This sample stems from a study of shared T cell receptors in the human thymus. This CDR3 region has 11 residues. The V gene's germline CDR1 is SSHAT and CDR2 FNYEAQ (reference sequence). Deletions cut 5 bases from V and 5 bases from J, with 6 bases between. The sequence derives from a human donor. The source material was thymocytes. This sequence joins TRBV7-7 and TRBJ2-5; D unresolved. Here the CDR3 reads CASSNGETQYF. The DNA for the CDR3 is TGTGCCAGCAGCAACGGGGAGACCCAGTACTTC.